The subject of this entry is one TCR beta chain. Its antigen is unknown. Trimming removed 4 bases at V and 3 bases at J, with 15 bases between. The CDR3 is made up of 15 amino acids. CDR1 and CDR2 from the germline V gene are MGHRA and YSYEKL. The method was immunoSEQ multiplex PCR; TCRdb's version includes in-frame clones alone and lacks a portion of them. The table records tens of thousands of clones, roughly 89% of them present only once. The time point: cycle 4 day 1 (C4D1), after more than five weeks of nivolumab. There was relapse after autologous stem cell transplantation in every patient, and there was variation in brentuximab vedotin exposure. This entry belongs to a study of PD-1 blockade in classical Hodgkin lymphoma. Points from the study as a whole: By cycle point C4D1, TCR diversity had risen significantly in CD4+ cells (but not CD8+ cells). Exclusion was applied to patients who started nivolumab under 1 year after ASCT.

The material was peripheral blood mononuclear cells (PBMCs), obtained before the fourth cycle of nivolumab. The chain is built from TRBV4-1 and TRBJ1-1; D is perhaps TRBD1 (6 bases). This TCR came from a human donor with classical Hodgkin lymphoma. DNA of the CDR3: TGCGCCAGCAGCCGAGGACCAGCAGGGGACACTGAAGCTTTCTTT. This gives the protein CASSRGPAGDTEAFF.